The entry below describes one TCR beta chain. The antigen remains unidentified. Other DNA sequences in this specimen translate into the identical CDR3. These data belong to a study of shared clonotypes between healthy human individuals. Study outcomes and limitations: Rarefaction gave evidence that sorted-subset sequencing remained incomplete despite large depth.

The authors ran the assay at deep level. Here immunoSEQ multiplex PCR was the method, and the copy in TCRdb shows in-frame clones only, minus some. The sample lists some 2,100,000 clones, roughly 91% occurring once. Germline CDR1 and CDR2: SQVTM and ANQGSEA. V was cut by 6 bases and J by 0 bases, with 9 bases left in between. The CDR3 length is 13 residues. Naive CD8 cells, CD45RO-negative and positively selected for CCR7, excluded terminally differentiated effector memory CD45RA+ cells. All donors were healthy HIV-negative adults lacking recent acute infections or vaccinations. The chain couples TRBV29-1 to TRBJ2-1; D is possibly TRBD1 or TRBD2 (6 bases each). Input material: naive CD8+ T cells from PBMCs. The receptor comes from a man in his late teens or twenties in good health. Some clones in this sample may be carry-over from other donors' samples. CDR3 residues: CSVGGSSYNEQFF. The CDR3 DNA sequence: TGCAGCGTAGGGGGGAGCTCCTACAATGAGCAGTTCTTC.